Listed below are T cell receptor beta chains from one sample, sequenced in a study of blood T cell repertoires in COVID-19. Libraries were prepared by immunoSEQ multiplex PCR; TCRdb keeps only in-frame clonotypes and omits some of them. The sample includes about 130,000 clones, roughly four fifths seen only once; the top ten take approximately 9.2%. The material sequenced was PBMCs or T cells enriched from blood (not recorded which). These receptors were collected from a man aged 50-59 years who had recovered from COVID-19. Both conserved end residues are part of each CDR3. The D gene is left open where the match is weak. Some rows have no size entry. The others give once, few or many, or a class for an expanded clone.

CDR3nt	CDR3aa	abundance	j_gene	v_gene	d_gene
TGCGCCAGCAGCCCGAGCCGGGACAGACGTAACAATGAGCAGTTCTTC	CASSPSRDRRNNEQFF	NA	TRBJ2-1	TRBV4-3	TRBD1
TGTGCCAGCAGTTACTCCGGGACTAGCTACAATGAGCAGTTCTTC	CASSYSGTSYNEQFF	NA	TRBJ2-1	TRBV6-2/TRBV6-3	TRBD2
TGTGCCAGCAGCTCCCCCGGGACAGGGGGTATAGGGACAGATACGCAGTATTTT	CASSSPGTGGIGTDTQYF	NA	TRBJ2-3	TRBV5-4	TRBD1
TGCGCCAGCAAGGAACAGGGGGCAATCTATGGCTACACCTTC	CASKEQGAIYGYTF	few	TRBJ1-2	TRBV10-2	TRBD1
TGTGCCAGCAGTACAACGACTGAGGGGGACGAGCAGTACTTC	CASSTTTEGDEQYF	NA	TRBJ2-7	TRBV6-2/TRBV6-3	NA
TGTGCCAGCAGCGTAGAGAACCAGGGGAATTCACCCCTCCACTTT	CASSVENQGNSPLHF	NA	TRBJ1-6	TRBV9	NA
TGTGCCAGCAGTTTACAGTCCTACGAGCAGTACTTC	CASSLQSYEQYF	once	TRBJ2-7	TRBV28	NA
TGTGCCAGCAGCTTAGCGGTGGCAGCGCAAGAGACCCAGTACTTC	CASSLAVAAQETQYF	NA	TRBJ2-5	TRBV7-9	NA
TGTGCGGGGGGGCCGCATCCGTCCTCCTACGAGCAGTACTTC	CAGGPHPSSYEQYF	NA	TRBJ2-7	TRBV6-5	NA
TGTGCCAGTCGCGTAGCGGGGACGTCCGGGGAGCTGTTTTTT	CASRVAGTSGELFF	NA	TRBJ2-2	TRBV19	TRBD2
TGTGCCAGCAGCCAGGACAGGGGTGTAGAAAAACTGTTTTTT	CASSQDRGVEKLFF	NA	TRBJ1-4	TRBV7-9	TRBD1
TGCGCCAGCAGCCAAGAATGGGACAGCGCCGAAGCTTTCTTT	CASSQEWDSAEAFF	NA	TRBJ1-1	TRBV4-3	TRBD1
TGCGCCAGCAGCCAAAGGACAGGGAATGAGCAGTTCTTC	CASSQRTGNEQFF	NA	TRBJ2-1	TRBV4-3	TRBD1
TGCGCCAGCAGCCAAGATACCCGGGGTGGAAACACCATATATTTT	CASSQDTRGGNTIYF	NA	TRBJ1-3	TRBV4-3	NA
TGTGCCAGCAGGGGGGGACAGCAGTCCTACAATGAGCAGTTCTTC	CASRGGQQSYNEQFF	NA	TRBJ2-1	TRBV6-5	NA
TGCGCCAGCAGCTTGTTGGGACAGGGGGCGTACGAGCAGTACTTC	CASSLLGQGAYEQYF	NA	TRBJ2-7	TRBV5-1	TRBD1
TGTGCCAGTAGTATCCCGGATTCACCCCTCCACTTT	CASSIPDSPLHF	NA	TRBJ1-6	TRBV19	NA
TGTGCCAGCAGCGTTAGTTTGAGGCGGGGGTTCAATGAGCAGTTCTTC	CASSVSLRRGFNEQFF	NA	TRBJ2-1	TRBV9	TRBD2
TGTGCCAGCAGCTTAGCGATCGCTAGGACCTACGAGCAGTACTTC	CASSLAIARTYEQYF	NA	TRBJ2-7	TRBV7-2	NA
TGTGCCAGCAGCTTAGATCAGGGGGAGGCGTACTTC	CASSLDQGEAYF	NA	TRBJ2-7	TRBV7-2	NA
TGTGCCTGGAGTCCGAGGGATTATGGCTACACCTTC	CAWSPRDYGYTF	NA	TRBJ1-2	TRBV30	NA
TGTGCCAGCAGCCGAGACCGACAGGGTGGGAGCGAAAAACTGTTTTTT	CASSRDRQGGSEKLFF	NA	TRBJ1-4	TRBV5-5	TRBD1
TGTGCCAGCAGCTTACGGGGGGGCCCCGGGGAGCTGTTTTTT	CASSLRGGPGELFF	NA	TRBJ2-2	TRBV3-1/TRBV3-2	TRBD2
TGTGCCACATTGGACTCGCAGTACTTC	CATLDSQYF	NA	TRBJ2-7	TRBV18	NA
TGTGCCAGCAGCTCTACGACAGGGGGCCCCGGCTCTGGGGCCAACGTCCTGACTTTC	CASSSTTGGPGSGANVLTF	NA	TRBJ2-6	TRBV7-2	TRBD1
TGTGCCGGGGGACATTTACCCTATAATTCACCCCTCCACTTT	CAGGHLPYNSPLHF	NA	TRBJ1-6	TRBV28	NA
TGTGCCACCAGCACCGGGACAGGGCGCGAGCAGTACTTC	CATSTGTGREQYF	NA	TRBJ2-7	TRBV15	TRBD1
TGTGCCAGCTCACAGGATCCGATTGGACTAGCGGTGGGGGATACGCAGTATTTT	CASSQDPIGLAVGDTQYF	NA	TRBJ2-3	TRBV18	TRBD2
TGTGCCAGCAGCCCCGGTGTGGGGCCAATCACTGAAGCTTTCTTT	CASSPGVGPITEAFF	NA	TRBJ1-1	TRBV7-9	NA
TGCAGTGCTAGTTCCGGCCAAGGGGCCGCAGATACGCAGTATTTT	CSASSGQGAADTQYF	NA	TRBJ2-3	TRBV20-1	NA
TGCAGTCTACAGGGAGCGATCGGCTACACCTTC	CSLQGAIGYTF	NA	TRBJ1-2	TRBV20-1	NA
TGTGCCAGCAGCGCGGGGGACCTTAACACTGAAGCTTTCTTT	CASSAGDLNTEAFF	NA	TRBJ1-1	TRBV9	NA
TGTGCCAGCAGTCTAGCGGGGAAAACCTACGAGCAGTACTTC	CASSLAGKTYEQYF	once	TRBJ2-7	TRBV6-2/TRBV6-3	TRBD2
TGCGCCAGCAGTCACCGGGACACTTTCTACGAGCAGTACTTC	CASSHRDTFYEQYF	few	TRBJ2-7	TRBV10-2	NA
TGTGCCAGCAGTTTATACCCCCCGGCAGGGTTCAATCAGCCCCAGCATTTT	CASSLYPPAGFNQPQHF	few	TRBJ1-5	TRBV27	NA
TGCAGCGTCTCAAGACAGGGGAACAATGAGCAGTTCTTC	CSVSRQGNNEQFF	NA	TRBJ2-1	TRBV29-1	TRBD1
TGTGCCAGCACCGGGCCCGAACAGGGGGCTAACTATGGCTACACCTTC	CASTGPEQGANYGYTF	NA	TRBJ1-2	TRBV9	TRBD1
TGTGCCAGCAGTTATAACTACGAGCAGTACTTC	CASSYNYEQYF	NA	TRBJ2-7	TRBV28	NA
TGTGCCAGCAGTGAGGGACAGTCCTATGGCTACACCTTC	CASSEGQSYGYTF	NA	TRBJ1-2	TRBV6-1	TRBD1
TGCAGCGTTGGGCAGGGGGCGGATCGCACTGAAGCTTTCTTT	CSVGQGADRTEAFF	NA	TRBJ1-1	TRBV29-1	TRBD1
TGTGCCAGCAGCCAGAAGAGAGCATTATACGAGCAGTACTTC	CASSQKRALYEQYF	NA	TRBJ2-7	TRBV3-1/TRBV3-2	NA